These 5 T cell receptor beta chains share one sample of origin, sequenced in a study of cytomegalovirus exposure and HLA in healthy donors. Some clones are missing from TCRdb's copy, which holds only in-frame ones; the method was immunoSEQ multiplex PCR. The profile shows about 130,000 clones, 88% of them singletons. Input material: PBMCs. The receptors were sampled from a man younger than 40 in good health and CMV-seronegative.

The chain recombines TRBV7-2 with TRBJ2-2; 12 nucleotides agree with TRBD2. The CDR3 extends over 18 amino acids. Trimming cost V 5 bases and J 5 bases; bases outside gene matches: 12. Germline assignment: CDR1 SGHTA and CDR2 FQGNSA. The CDR3 DNA follows: TGTGCCAGCAGCCCCGGACTAGCGGGATCTTTGGCTACCGGGGAGCTGTTTTTT. This sequence encodes CASSPGLAGSLATGELFF.

The V and J genes are TRBV6-6 and TRBJ2-1; 13 bases are shared with TRBD2. Germline V gene data show CDR1 as MNHNY and CDR2 as SVGAGI (reference sequence). The CDR3 sequence is 14 residues long. Losses at the gene ends were 6 bases for V and 8 bases for J; bases not matched to a gene: 4. Here the CDR3 reads CASSRGLAGDEQFF. The CDR3 DNA reads TGTGCCAGCAGCCGCGGACTAGCGGGGGATGAGCAGTTCTTC.

The V call is TRBV19, the J call TRBJ1-5; D is ambiguous. This CDR3 spans 13 amino acids. Trimming cost V 6 bases and J 0 bases, with 6 bases left between them. Germline CDR1 is LNHDA and CDR2 is SQIVND (reference sequence). CDR3 DNA: TGTGCCAGTAGACAGTATAGCAATCAGCCCCAGCATTTT. Translation gives CASRQYSNQPQHF.

The CDR3 sequence is CASSEHVNTEAFF. The CDR3 DNA is TGTGCCAGCAGTGAACATGTGAACACTGAAGCTTTCTTT. The rearrangement uses TRBV6-4 and TRBJ1-1; D is unclear. The CDR3 consists of 13 residues. The germline gives CDR1 MRHNA, CDR2 SNTAGT. V lost 3 bases and J 0 bases, leaving 5 bases between the germline ends.

The DNA of the CDR3 is TGTGCCTGGAGTAGCCGGGCCTACGAGCAGTACTTC. Residues: CAWSSRAYEQYF. J is TRBJ2-7 and V is TRBV30, with D unresolved. Germline V gene sequence: CDR1 GTSNPN, CDR2 SVGIG (reference sequence). Between the trimmed V and J ends, which lost 2 bases and 2 bases, there was a span of 7 bases. This CDR3 contains 12 residues. Combining the CDR3 with reference TRBV30 and TRBJ2-7 gives the whole variable domain SQTIHQWPATLVQPVGSPLSLECTVEGTSNPNLYWYRQAAGRGLQLLFYSVGIGQISSEVPQNLSASRPQDRQFILSSKKLLLSDSGFYLCAWSSRAYEQYFGPGTRLTVT.